Below, one TCR beta chain is given with its context. Antigen unknown. Additional DNA sequences in this sample encode the identical CDR3. The data derive from a study of beta chain features in type 1 diabetes. Study-wide results and caveats: Within each of all four CD4+ subsets, Type 1 diabetes patients had TCRB CDR3s that were moderately but significantly shorter.

CDR1 is MNHEY, CDR2 SVGAGI, per germline. CDR3 length: 13 amino acids. Between the trimmed V and J ends, which lost 2 bases and 7 bases, there was a span of 6 bases. The whole isolated RNA underwent reverse transcription, so sequencing captured expressed TCRB transcripts. TCRdb keeps only in-frame clones here, not all; method: immunoSEQ multiplex PCR. The data show 300,000 or so clones, 9.3% seen once. V and J are TRBV6-5 and TRBJ1-6; D remains ambiguous. This receptor was obtained from a man aged 25-45 years with type 1 diabetes. Sequenced sample: central memory CD4+ T cells from blood. The CDR3 region has the DNA TGTGCCAGCAGTTACGCAGCAAATTCACCCCTCCACTTT. Translation gives CASSYAANSPLHF.